The rows below give T cell receptor beta chains drawn from one sample of a study of post-analysis software for immune sequencing data. TCRdb independently ran MiXCR on the PCR reads; one entry per CDR3 protein. The table has a few hundred thousand distinct CDR3 sequences, approximately 46% seen once. Sequenced input: blood. The receptors were sampled from a girl aged 5 to 17 with multiple sclerosis. Both conserved end residues are trimmed from each CDR3. Fields, in order: J gene, V gene, CDR3 protein.

>TRBJ1-2|TRBV12-3/TRBV12-4
ASSFQAGDGYT
>TRBJ1-1|TRBV4-1
ASSQLRGRTEAF
>TRBJ1-5|TRBV4-1
ASSQDGEGAYQPQH
>TRBJ2-7|TRBV4-1
ASSRGGLEPSYEQY
>TRBJ2-4|TRBV29-1
SAGKGLAGENIQY
>.|TRBV7-9
ASSGLRIKSYEQY
>TRBJ2-3|TRBV7-2
ASSSQDSRTDTQY
>TRBJ2-1|TRBV7-3
ASNFAGGPYNEQF
>TRBJ2-7|TRBV7-3
ASSLGRRTEQY
>TRBJ2-1|TRBV4-3
ASSQGVVTHEQF
>TRBJ1-1|TRBV5-1
ASSLVRGAGTEAF
>TRBJ2-1|TRBV20-1
SASRHPNEQL
>TRBJ2-1|TRBV18
ASWGLDGGEQF
>TRBJ2-1|TRBV20-1
SAPSGSHYNEQF
>TRBJ1-1|TRBV6-2/TRBV6-3
ASSYDIPNTEAF
>TRBJ2-1|TRBV9
ASSLASRFNEQF
>TRBJ1-2|TRBV27
ASSRTGPTYGYT
>TRBJ2-7|TRBV7-2
ASSLAGQASYEQY
>TRBJ1-4|TRBV7-2
ASSLYREGGPREKLF
>.|TRBV28
ASSYLPGGRTYEQY
>TRBJ2-7|TRBV10-3
AISSTYEQY
>TRBJ2-7|TRBV12-3/TRBV12-4
VSSLSSGKSGEQY
>TRBJ2-1|TRBV29-1
SVEIAGGDNEQF
>TRBJ1-1|TRBV25-1
ASSETVDQGWTEAF
>TRBJ1-2|TRBV12-3/TRBV12-4
ASSFETNYGYT
>TRBJ2-1|TRBV11-2
ASSFLSGRDSYNEQF
>TRBJ2-7|TRBV6-6
ASMRAGGINYEQY
>TRBJ2-4|TRBV10-3
AISEFAAPNIQY
>TRBJ2-2|TRBV20-1
SARKDGPTGELF
>TRBJ2-1|TRBV20-1
SAGTSGTLDEQF
>TRBJ1-4|TRBV12-3/TRBV12-4
ASCDRATNEKLF
>TRBJ2-1|TRBV20-1
SARARGGWFYSYNEQF
>TRBJ1-2|TRBV4-1
ASSQEVAAPGGYT